The 12 T cell receptor beta chains presented below share a single source sample, sequenced in a study of regulatory T cells in long-lasting Graves disease. Construction of TCR beta libraries relied on iRepertoire HTBI primers and on Arm-PCR targeting CDR3 regions. TCRdb called the multiplex PCR reads again in MiXCR, with one record for every CDR3 protein. The table includes about 610,000 distinct CDR3 sequences, roughly a sixth detected once. As to time point: newly diagnosed GD, antithyroid drugs for less than 3 months. Construction of the TCR library relied on RNA isolated from PBMCs. Another study also made use of these data, one on T cells in Graves' hyperthyroidism and ophthalmopathy.

The material sequenced was peripheral blood mononuclear cells (PBMCs), taken at new diagnosis, from a patient treated with antithyroid drugs. The receptors here all came from a man younger than 35 with Graves disease.

In this sample, this clonotype turned up many times. The J gene is TRBJ2-5, the V gene TRBV30; D remains unclear. The CDR3 runs to 12 residues. Germline V gives CDR1 GTSNPN, CDR2 SVGIG (reference sequence). V was cut by 0 bases and J by 4 bases, with 6 bases left in between. The CDR3 reads CAWSVGGETQYF. CDR3 in DNA: TGTGCCTGGAGTGTAGGCGGAGAGACCCAGTACTTC.

The V gene is TRBV30, the J gene TRBJ2-7; D is perhaps TRBD2 (5 bases). In germline, CDR1 is GTSNPN, CDR2 SVGIG (reference sequence). CDR3 size: 14 residues. Trimming removed 2 bases at V and 1 base at J, with 12 bases between. CDR3 sequence reads: CAWSNLEGSYEQYF. The CDR3 nucleotides are TGTGCCTGGAGTAACCTAGAGGGATCCTACGAGCAGTACTTC.

Only a few counts were recorded for this clonotype. CDR3 residues: CAWSDLGTHGYTF. CDR3 in DNA: TGTGCCTGGAGTGACCTCGGGACCCATGGCTACACCTTC. J is TRBJ1-2 and V is TRBV30; possibly TRBD1 for D (5 bases). Germline V gives CDR1 GTSNPN, CDR2 SVGIG (reference sequence). V was pared by 1 base and J by 6 bases, with 12 bases between. The CDR3 covers 13 residues.

The chain joins TRBV20-1 to TRBJ1-4; 7 nucleotides line up with TRBD1. Trimming removed 1 base from V and 0 bases from J; junction bases left unmatched: 11. The CDR3 is made up of 18 amino acids. Looked up from germline, CDR1 is DFQATT and CDR2 is SNEGSKA (reference sequence). The DNA for the CDR3 is TGCAGTGCTAGAGGACAGGGAGCGGGCCGGACAACTAATGAAAAACTGTTTTTT. This translates into CSARGQGAGRTTNEKLFF.

This clonotype was found many times. CDR3 residues: CASSFGGTFGRYTF. The CDR3 DNA reads as TGTGCCAGCAGTTTTGGGGGTACGTTTGGGAGGTACACCTTC. V and J are TRBV12-3 or TRBV12-4 and TRBJ1-2, with D maybe TRBD1 (5 bases). This CDR3 has 14 amino acids. V was pared by 3 bases and J by 11 bases, with 19 bases between.

This clonotype has ten or more counts. The chain carries TRBV27 and TRBJ2-1, with D perhaps matching TRBD2 (6 bases). Germline CDR1 is MNHEY and CDR2 is SMNVEV (reference sequence). The V end was cut by 11 bases, the J end by 5 bases, with 19 bases between. This CDR3 has 14 residues. The CDR3: CASSVLARNNEQFF. CDR3 DNA sequence: TGTGCCTCCTCCGTCCTAGCGAGGAACAATGAGCAGTTCTTC.

Points on this clonotype: A read error is possible here, since a much larger clone lies one base away. Written as DNA, the CDR3 is TGTGCCAGCAGTTTCTCGGACAGGGGATCCTGTGGCTACACCTTC. It specifies CASSFSDRGSCGYTF. This rearrangement joins TRBV28 to TRBJ1-2, with 9 positions matching TRBD1. The CDR3 is 15 amino acids. Germline V gene sequence: CDR1 MDHEN, CDR2 SYDVKM. J lost 7 bases, V lost 3 bases, and 9 bases had no gene match.

The rearrangement uses TRBV11-2 and TRBJ1-2; unclear D gene. This CDR3 has 14 amino acids. Per germline, CDR1 SGHAT and CDR2 FQNNGV. Trimming pared 3 bases from V and 8 bases from J, leaving 16 bases between. The CDR3 reads CASSLTPQTGGYTF. In nucleotides, the CDR3 is TGTGCCAGCAGCTTGACCCCCCAGACCGGGGGCTACACCTTC.

This clonotype has at least ten counts. The chain is built from TRBV28 and TRBJ2-5; D call uncertain. Trimming removed 4 bases from V and 0 bases from J, with 3 bases in between. The CDR3 consists of 12 residues. Germline V lookup: CDR1 MDHEN, CDR2 SYDVKM. The CDR3 is CASSWNQETQYF. CDR3 nucleotide sequence: TGTGCCAGCAGTTGGAACCAAGAGACCCAGTACTTC.

A few counts support this clonotype. No conserved phenylalanine or tryptophan ends this CDR3, so it is likely a read error. The rearrangement joins TRBV3-1 to TRBJ2-5; D gene unclear. Germline-derived CDR1 and CDR2 are LGHDT and YNNKEL (reference sequence). This CDR3 is built from 14 residues. V was trimmed by 2 bases and J by 2 bases, leaving 9 bases between them. This CDR3 reads CASSQQRLQETQYL. The CDR3 DNA sequence: TGTGCCAGCAGCCAACAGCGTCTACAAGAGACCCAGTACCTC.

This clonotype was found a few times. This chain connects TRBV3-1 to TRBJ2-1; D remains unclear. Germline V CDR1 and CDR2: LGHDT, YNNKEL (reference sequence). Trimming removed 5 bases at V and 4 bases at J, with 21 bases between. This CDR3 is built from 17 residues. CDR3 DNA: TGTGCCAGCAGCTTAGATATTCTAGGCGGCCTATACAATGAGCAGTTCTTC. This codes for CASSLDILGGLYNEQFF.

This clonotype has more than one count but fewer than ten. This chain connects TRBV7-9 to TRBJ2-1, with D perhaps TRBD1 (6 bases). V shed 1 base and J shed 10 bases, with 14 bases lying between them. The germline V gene encodes CDR1 SEHNR and CDR2 FQNEAQ (reference sequence). CDR3 size: 14 residues. The CDR3 nucleotides are TGTGCCAGCAGCTTAGATTCCAGGGGCAGGGAGCAGTTCTTC. Its protein product is CASSLDSRGREQFF.